This T cell receptor beta chain was captured in a study of human T cells and chemical hapten exposure. General study results and limits: TCRs at a frequency above 1 in 1000 stayed unchanged with DPC sensitization. Expanded TCRs created a significantly greater count of big CDR3 similarity clusters than controls did. Alopecia affected the donors, so their immune response may differ from healthy people's.

The CDR3 loop spans 15 amino acids. Trimming at V came to 2 bases and at J to 0 bases, leaving 3 bases not matched to a gene. Germline V gives CDR1 SGHDT, CDR2 YYEEEE. A single record per CDR3 protein comes from TCRdb applying MiXCR to the RACE reads. The table records 190,000 or so distinct CDR3 sequences, 20% to 25% of them present only once. Indicated time point: patch test 3, about 24 weeks after DPC sensitization. Treatment denoted: therapeutic diphenylcyclopropenone sensitization with weekly scalp DPC. Concerning this clonotype: The antigen is unknown.

The source of this sequence is a middle-aged woman with alopecia areata. Some clones in this sample may be carry-over from other donors' samples. The chain joins TRBV5-6 to TRBJ1-2; 8 nucleotides match TRBD1. Material: whole blood, obtained in connection with sensitization to the hapten diphenylcyclopropenone (DPC). The CDR3 coding sequence is TGTGCCAGCAGCTTCCGGGACAGGACTAACTATGGCTACACCTTC. Its protein is CASSFRDRTNYGYTF.